One TCR beta chain is described in this entry. What it recognizes is unknown. Relative to the germline gene, one junction end is altered; a read error may explain this. TCRbeta libraries were built with three rounds of nested PCR, modified from ARM-PCR. TCRdb passed the multiplex PCR reads through MiXCR, listing each CDR3 protein once. The sample shows approximately 120,000 distinct CDR3 sequences, roughly 64% of them seen only once. This sample stems from a study of tumor and adjacent non-tumor tissue in lung cancer. Background on the study: There were 12 adenocarcinoma, a couple of squamous cell carcinoma and 1 small cell lung cancer cases. Samples averaged around 4.2 million productive TCRbeta reads each.

This sample's RNA came from whole unsorted tissue. Findings and caveats of the study: Normal lung showed higher cumulative top 100 clone frequency than tumor. Patients with more diverse tumor TCRs had worse survival.

The CDR3 runs 15 residues. Germline CDR1 is SGHAT and CDR2 is FQDESV (reference sequence). The receptor's source is a man aged 30 to 45 with non-small cell lung cancer. V usage is TRBV11-1 and J usage is TRBJ2-2; 7 positions agree with TRBD1. The specimen sequenced was lung tumor tissue. In DNA form, the CDR3 reads TGTGCCAACAGCCCAAGTCTACAGGGGACCGGTGAGCTGTTTTTT. Residues: CANSPSLQGTGELFF.